This entry describes one T cell receptor beta chain. This specimen comes from a study of CD8 T cells in Susac syndrome. Germline-derived CDR1 and CDR2 are SNHLY and FYNNEI. The CDR3 totals 14 residues. J was trimmed by 8 bases and V by 3 bases; bases with no gene match: 4. Sequencing of TCR beta, carried out with a high-throughput approach, was applied to CD8+ and CD4+ T cells from the blood. Random hexamers were used to reverse transcribe an amount of about 0.45 to 1 ug RNA. One entry per CDR3 protein, called by TCRdb with MiXCR from the immunoSEQ multiplex PCR reads. The sample lists approximately 160,000 distinct CDR3 sequences; approximately 93% were seen once.

This sequence was found in a human donor with multiple sclerosis. The chain recombines TRBV2 with TRBJ2-1, with 10 bases lining up with TRBD2. Source material: CD4+ T cells from PBMCs. The CDR3 here is CASSEASGRDEQFF. CDR3 nucleotide sequence: TGTGCCAGCAGTGAGGCTAGCGGGAGAGATGAGCAGTTCTTC.